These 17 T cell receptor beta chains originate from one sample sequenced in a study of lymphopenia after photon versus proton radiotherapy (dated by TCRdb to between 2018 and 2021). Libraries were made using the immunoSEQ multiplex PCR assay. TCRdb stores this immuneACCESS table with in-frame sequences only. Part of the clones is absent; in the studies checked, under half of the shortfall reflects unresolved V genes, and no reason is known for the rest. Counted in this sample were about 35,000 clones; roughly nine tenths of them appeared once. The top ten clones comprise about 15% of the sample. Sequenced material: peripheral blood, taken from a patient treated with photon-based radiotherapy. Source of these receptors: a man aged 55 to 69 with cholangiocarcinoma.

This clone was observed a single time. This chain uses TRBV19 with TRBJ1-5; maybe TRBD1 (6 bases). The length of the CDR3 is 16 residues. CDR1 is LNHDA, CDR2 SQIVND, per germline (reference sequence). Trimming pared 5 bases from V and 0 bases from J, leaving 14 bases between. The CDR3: CASSVEQGYSNQPQHF. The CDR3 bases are TGTGCCAGTAGTGTCGAACAGGGCTATAGCAATCAGCCCCAGCATTTT.

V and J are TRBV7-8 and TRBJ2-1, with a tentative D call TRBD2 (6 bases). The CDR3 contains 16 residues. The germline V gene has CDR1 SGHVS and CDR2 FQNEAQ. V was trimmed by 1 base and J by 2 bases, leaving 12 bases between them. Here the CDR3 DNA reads TGTGCCAGCAGCTTAGAGGTCCGGACTACCTACAATGAGCAGTTCTTC. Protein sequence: CASSLEVRTTYNEQFF.

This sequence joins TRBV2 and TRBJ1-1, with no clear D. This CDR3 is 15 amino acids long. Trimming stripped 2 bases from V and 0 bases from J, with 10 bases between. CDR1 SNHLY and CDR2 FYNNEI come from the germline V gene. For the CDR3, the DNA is TGTGCCAGCAGTGAATGGTCCATCTTGAACACTGAAGCTTTCTTT. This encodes CASSEWSILNTEAFF.

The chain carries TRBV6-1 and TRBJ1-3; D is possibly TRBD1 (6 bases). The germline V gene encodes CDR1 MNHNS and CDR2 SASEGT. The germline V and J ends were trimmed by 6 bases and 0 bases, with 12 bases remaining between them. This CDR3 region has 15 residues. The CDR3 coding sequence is TGTGCCAGCAGCATGGACAGAAGCTCTGGAAACACCATATATTTT. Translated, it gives CASSMDRSSGNTIYF.

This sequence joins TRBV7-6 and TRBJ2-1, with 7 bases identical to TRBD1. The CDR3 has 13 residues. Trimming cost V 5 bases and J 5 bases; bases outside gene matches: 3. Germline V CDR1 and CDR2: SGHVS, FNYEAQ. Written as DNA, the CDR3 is TGTGCCAGCAGCGTGGGACAGAACAATGAGCAGTTCTTC. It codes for CASSVGQNNEQFF.

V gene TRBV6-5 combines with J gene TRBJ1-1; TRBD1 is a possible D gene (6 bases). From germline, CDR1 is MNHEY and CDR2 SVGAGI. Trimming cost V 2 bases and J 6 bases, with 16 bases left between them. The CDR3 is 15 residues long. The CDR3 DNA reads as TGTGCCAGCAGTTACGGGGGCGAGGGGATACCTGAAGCTTTCTTT. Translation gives CASSYGGEGIPEAFF.

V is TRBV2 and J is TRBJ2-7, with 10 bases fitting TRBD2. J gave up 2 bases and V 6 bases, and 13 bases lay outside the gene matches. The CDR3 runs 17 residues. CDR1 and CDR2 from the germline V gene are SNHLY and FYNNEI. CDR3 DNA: TGTGCCAGCAGCCCCACCCCCGGACTAGCGGTAACCTACGAGCAGTACTTC. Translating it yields CASSPTPGLAVTYEQYF.

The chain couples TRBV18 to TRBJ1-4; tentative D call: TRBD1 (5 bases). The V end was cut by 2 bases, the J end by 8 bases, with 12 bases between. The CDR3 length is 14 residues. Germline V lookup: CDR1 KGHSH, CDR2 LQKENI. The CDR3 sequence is CASSPTRAGEKLFF. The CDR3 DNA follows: TGTGCCAGCTCACCAACCAGGGCGGGAGAAAAACTGTTTTTT.

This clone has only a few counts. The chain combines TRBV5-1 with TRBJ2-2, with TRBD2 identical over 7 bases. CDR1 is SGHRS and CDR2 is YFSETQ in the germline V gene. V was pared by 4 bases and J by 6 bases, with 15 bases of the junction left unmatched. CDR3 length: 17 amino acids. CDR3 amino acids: CASSVLADTSGPGELFF. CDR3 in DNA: TGCGCCAGCAGCGTCCTAGCGGACACGTCGGGACCCGGGGAGCTGTTTTTT.

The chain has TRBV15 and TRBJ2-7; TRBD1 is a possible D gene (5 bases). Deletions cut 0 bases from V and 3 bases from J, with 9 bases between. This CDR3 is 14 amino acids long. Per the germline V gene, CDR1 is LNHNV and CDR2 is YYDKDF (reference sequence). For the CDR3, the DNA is TGTGCCACCAGCAGAGAAAAGGGGCTCTACGAGCAGTACTTC. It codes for CATSREKGLYEQYF.

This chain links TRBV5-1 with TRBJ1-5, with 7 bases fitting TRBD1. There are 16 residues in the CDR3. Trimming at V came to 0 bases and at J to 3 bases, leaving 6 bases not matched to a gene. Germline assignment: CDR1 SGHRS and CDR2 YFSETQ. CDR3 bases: TGCGCCAGCAGCTTGGGGGGACAGATTTCCAATCAGCCCCAGCATTTT. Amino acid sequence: CASSLGGQISNQPQHF.

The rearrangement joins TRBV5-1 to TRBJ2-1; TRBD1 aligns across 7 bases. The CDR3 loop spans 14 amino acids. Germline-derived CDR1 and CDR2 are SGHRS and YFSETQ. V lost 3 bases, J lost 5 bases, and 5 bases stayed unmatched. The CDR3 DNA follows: TGCGCCAGCAGCTACGACAGGGCGGACAATGAGCAGTTCTTC. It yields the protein CASSYDRADNEQFF.

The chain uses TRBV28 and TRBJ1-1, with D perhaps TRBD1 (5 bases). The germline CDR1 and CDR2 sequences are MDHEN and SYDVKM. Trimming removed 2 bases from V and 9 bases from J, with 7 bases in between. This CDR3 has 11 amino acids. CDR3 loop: CASSLNRKAFF. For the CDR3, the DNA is TGTGCCAGCAGTTTAAACAGGAAAGCTTTCTTT.

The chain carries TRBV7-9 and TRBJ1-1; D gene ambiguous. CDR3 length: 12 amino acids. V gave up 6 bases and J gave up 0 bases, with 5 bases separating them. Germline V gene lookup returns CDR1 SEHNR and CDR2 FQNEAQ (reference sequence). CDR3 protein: CASRVMNTEAFF. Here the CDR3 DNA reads TGTGCCAGCAGGGTCATGAACACTGAAGCTTTCTTT.

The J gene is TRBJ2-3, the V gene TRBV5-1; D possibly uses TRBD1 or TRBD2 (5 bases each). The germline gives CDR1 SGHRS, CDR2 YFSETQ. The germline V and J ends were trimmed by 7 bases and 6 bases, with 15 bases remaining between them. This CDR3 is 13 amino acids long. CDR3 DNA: TGCGCCAGCGCCACCTCTTGGGACGATACGCAGTATTTT. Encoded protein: CASATSWDDTQYF.

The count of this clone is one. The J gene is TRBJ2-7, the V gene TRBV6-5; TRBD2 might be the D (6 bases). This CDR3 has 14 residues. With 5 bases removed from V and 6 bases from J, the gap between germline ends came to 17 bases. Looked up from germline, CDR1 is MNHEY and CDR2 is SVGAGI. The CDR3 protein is CASSPDWVGGEQYF. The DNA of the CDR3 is TGTGCCAGCAGTCCCGACTGGGTGGGGGGCGAGCAGTACTTC.

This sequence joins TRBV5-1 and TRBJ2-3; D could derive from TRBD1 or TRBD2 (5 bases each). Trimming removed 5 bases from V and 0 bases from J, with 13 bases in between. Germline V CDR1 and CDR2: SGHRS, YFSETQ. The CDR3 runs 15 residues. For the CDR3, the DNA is TGCGCCAGCAGTGGGGGATTTCCAAGCACAGATACGCAGTATTTT. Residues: CASSGGFPSTDTQYF.